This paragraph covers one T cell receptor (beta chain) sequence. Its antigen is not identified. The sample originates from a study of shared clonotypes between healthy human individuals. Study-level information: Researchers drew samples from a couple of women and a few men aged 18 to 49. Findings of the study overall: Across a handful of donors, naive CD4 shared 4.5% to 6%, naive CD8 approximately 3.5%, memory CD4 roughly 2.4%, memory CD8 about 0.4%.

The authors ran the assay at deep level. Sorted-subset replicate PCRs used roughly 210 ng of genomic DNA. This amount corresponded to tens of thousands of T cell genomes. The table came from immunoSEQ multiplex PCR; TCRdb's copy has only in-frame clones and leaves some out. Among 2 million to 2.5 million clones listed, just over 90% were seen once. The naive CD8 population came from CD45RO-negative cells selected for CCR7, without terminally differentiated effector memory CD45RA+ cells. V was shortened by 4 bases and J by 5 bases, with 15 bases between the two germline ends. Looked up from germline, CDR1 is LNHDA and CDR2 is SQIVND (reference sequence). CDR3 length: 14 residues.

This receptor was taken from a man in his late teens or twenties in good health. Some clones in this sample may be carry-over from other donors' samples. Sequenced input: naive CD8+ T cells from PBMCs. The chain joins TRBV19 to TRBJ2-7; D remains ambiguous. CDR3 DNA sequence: TGTGCCAGTAGTACCCGGGCTTGGGATGACGAGCAGTACTTC. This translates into CASSTRAWDDEQYF.